This is a list of T cell receptor beta chains from one sample in a study of beta chain bispecific antibodies for T cell cancers. For these receptors, no antigen is known. TCRdb itself ran the 5' RACE reads through MiXCR, one entry per CDR3 protein. The repertoire holds more than 20,000 distinct CDR3 sequences, with about 2% as singletons. The input for sequencing was healthy donor T cells cultured with leukemia cells, taken from a culture containing a bispecific antibody targeting TCR Vbeta12. These receptors were obtained from a human donor in good health. Some clones in this sample may be carry-over from other donors' samples. Each CDR3 is given with its conserved first and last residue. The D gene is left open where the match is weak. The size field is filled for only some rows; it gives once, few, many or a size class.

v_gene	j_gene	abundance	d_gene	CDR3nt	CDR3aa
TRBV19	TRBJ2-4	many	-	TGTGCCAGTAGTATGGCTGCGACAGCCAAAAACATTCAGTACTTC	CASSMAATAKNIQYF
TRBV7-3	TRBJ1-6	many	TRBD1	TGTGCCAGCAGCTTAGACAGGGATGGTTCACCCCTCCACTTT	CASSLDRDGSPLHF
TRBV5-1	TRBJ1-5	-	-	TGCGCCAGCAGCTTGGATCAGACCCCAGACTATCAGCCCCAGCATTTT	CASSLDQTPDYQPQHF
TRBV14	TRBJ2-1	many	-	TGTGCCAGCAGCCAAGATAATCGGTACGGGGAATTCTTC	CASSQDNRYGEFF
TRBV5-5	TRBJ1-6	many	-	TGTGCCAGCAGCTATGAGGAAGGGGGGACCTATAATTCACCCCTCCACTTT	CASSYEEGGTYNSPLHF
TRBV5-1	TRBJ1-6	medium-sized	-	TGCGCCAGCAGCCCCGACGTTGGGGGCGATTCACCCCTCCACTTT	CASSPDVGGDSPLHF
TRBV27	TRBJ2-7	medium-sized	TRBD2	TGTGCCAGCGCCCCGGGGCTAGCGGCCTACGAGCAGTACTTC	CASAPGLAAYEQYF
TRBV5-1	TRBJ1-1	many	TRBD1	TGCGCCAGCAGCCTACAGGGGAACGTGAACACTGAAGCTTTCTTT	CASSLQGNVNTEAFF
TRBV5-1	TRBJ2-1	many	TRBD2	TGCGCCAGCAGCGCCACTAGCGGGGGGGCCTACAATGAGCAGTTCTTC	CASSATSGGAYNEQFF
TRBV19	TRBJ2-7	many	TRBD1	TGTGCCAGTAGCCCCGGGACAGGGCTCATGTACGAGCAGTACTTC	CASSPGTGLMYEQYF
TRBV20-1	TRBJ2-3	many	TRBD2	TGCAGTGCTAGATGGGACTACGGCACAGATACGCAGTATTTT	CSARWDYGTDTQYF
TRBV27	TRBJ2-5	many	-	TGTGCCAGCAGTCGGGGAGAGACCCAGTACTTC	CASSRGETQYF
TRBV27	TRBJ2-1	many	-	TGTGCCAACCCGGTTGAGGCCCGCTCCTACAATGAGCAGTTCTTC	CANPVEARSYNEQFF